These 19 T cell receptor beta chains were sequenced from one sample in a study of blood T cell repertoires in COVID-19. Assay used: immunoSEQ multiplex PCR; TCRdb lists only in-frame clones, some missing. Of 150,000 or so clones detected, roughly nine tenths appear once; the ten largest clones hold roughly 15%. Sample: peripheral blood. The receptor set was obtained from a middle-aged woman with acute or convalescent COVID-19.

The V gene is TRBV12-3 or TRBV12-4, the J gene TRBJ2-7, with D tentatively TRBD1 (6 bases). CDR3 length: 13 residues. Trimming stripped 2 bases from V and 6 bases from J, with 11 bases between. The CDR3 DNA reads TGTGCCAGCAGTTTATCACAGGGCTTCGAGCAGTACTTC. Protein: CASSLSQGFEQYF.

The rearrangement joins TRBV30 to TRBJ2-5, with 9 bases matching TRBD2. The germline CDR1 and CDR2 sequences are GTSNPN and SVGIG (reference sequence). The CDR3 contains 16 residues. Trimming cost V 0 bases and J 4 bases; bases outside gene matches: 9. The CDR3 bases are TGTGCCTGGAGTGTACGAGGCGGGAGGGCCGTAGAGACCCAGTACTTC. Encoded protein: CAWSVRGGRAVETQYF.

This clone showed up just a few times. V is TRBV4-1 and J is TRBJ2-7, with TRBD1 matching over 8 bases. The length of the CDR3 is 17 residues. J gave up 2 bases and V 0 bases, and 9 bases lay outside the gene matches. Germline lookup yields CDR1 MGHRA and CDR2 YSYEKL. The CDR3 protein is CASSQDGRTGNAYEQYF. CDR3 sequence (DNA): TGCGCCAGCAGCCAAGATGGGCGGACAGGGAATGCCTACGAGCAGTACTTC.

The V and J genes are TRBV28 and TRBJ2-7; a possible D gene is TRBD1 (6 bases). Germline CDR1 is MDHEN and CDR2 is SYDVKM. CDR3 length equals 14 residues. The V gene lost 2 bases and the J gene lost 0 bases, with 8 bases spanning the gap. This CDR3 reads CASSLRGGSYEQYF. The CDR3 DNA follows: TGTGCCAGCAGTTTAAGAGGGGGCTCCTACGAGCAGTACTTC.

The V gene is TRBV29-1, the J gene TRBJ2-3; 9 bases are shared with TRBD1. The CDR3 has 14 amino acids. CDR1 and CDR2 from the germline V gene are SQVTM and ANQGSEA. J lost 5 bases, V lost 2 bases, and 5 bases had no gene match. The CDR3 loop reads CSVETTGGVDTQYF. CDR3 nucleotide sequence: TGCAGCGTTGAAACGACAGGGGGGGTAGATACGCAGTATTTT.

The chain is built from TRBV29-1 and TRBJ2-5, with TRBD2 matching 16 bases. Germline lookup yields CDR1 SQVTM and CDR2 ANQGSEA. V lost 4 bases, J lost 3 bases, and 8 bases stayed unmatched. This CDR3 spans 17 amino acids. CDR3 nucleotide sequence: TGCAGCGTTGGTGGGACTAGCGGGAGGGGAGGGGAAGAGACCCAGTACTTC. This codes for CSVGGTSGRGGEETQYF. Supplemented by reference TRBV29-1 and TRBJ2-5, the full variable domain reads SAVISQKPSRDICQRGTSLTIQCQVDSQVTMMFWYRQQPGQSLTLIATANQGSEATYESGFVIDKFPISRPNLTFSTLTVSNMSPEDSSIYLCSVGGTSGRGGEETQYFGPGTRLLVL.

CDR3 sequence: CSGGQEHMNTEAFF. The CDR3 nucleotides are TGCAGCGGGGGACAGGAACACATGAACACTGAAGCTTTCTTT. The V and J genes are TRBV29-1 and TRBJ1-1; 8 nucleotides agree with TRBD1. The CDR3 is made up of 14 amino acids. With V trimmed by 7 bases and J by 0 bases, 7 bases remained unmatched. CDR1 SQVTM and CDR2 ANQGSEA come from the germline V gene.

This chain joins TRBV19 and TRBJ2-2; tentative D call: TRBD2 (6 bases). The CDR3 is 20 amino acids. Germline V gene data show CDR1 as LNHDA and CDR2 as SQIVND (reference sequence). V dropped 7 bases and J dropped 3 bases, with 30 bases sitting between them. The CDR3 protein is CASTISGLRTRGWDTGELFF. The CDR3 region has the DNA TGTGCCAGTACCATATCGGGTCTCCGTACCCGGGGGTGGGACACCGGGGAGCTGTTTTTT.

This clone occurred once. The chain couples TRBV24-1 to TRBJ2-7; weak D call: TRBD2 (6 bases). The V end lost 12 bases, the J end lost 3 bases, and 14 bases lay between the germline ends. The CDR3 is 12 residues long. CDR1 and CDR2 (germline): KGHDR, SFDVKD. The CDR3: CAPKTGDYEQYF. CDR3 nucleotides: TGTGCCCCTAAGACGGGGGACTACGAGCAGTACTTC.

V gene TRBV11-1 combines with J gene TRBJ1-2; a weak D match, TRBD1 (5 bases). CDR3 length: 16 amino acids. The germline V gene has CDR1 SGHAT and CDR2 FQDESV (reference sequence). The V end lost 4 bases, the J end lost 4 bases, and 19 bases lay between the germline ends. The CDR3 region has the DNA TGTGCCAGCAGCTCAGAACAGGACCTTATCTCCTATGGCTACACCTTC. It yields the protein CASSSEQDLISYGYTF.

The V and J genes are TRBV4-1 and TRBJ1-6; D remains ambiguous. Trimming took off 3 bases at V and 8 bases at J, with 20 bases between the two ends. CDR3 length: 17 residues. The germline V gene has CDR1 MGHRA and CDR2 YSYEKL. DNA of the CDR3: TGCGCCAGCAGCCAGCTTCTGAGGGTAAAAGGCCATTCACCCCTCCACTTT. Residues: CASSQLLRVKGHSPLHF.

DNA of the CDR3: TGTGCCAGCAGTAAGCTTTTCTACGAGCAGTACTTC. This translates into CASSKLFYEQYF. This sequence joins TRBV2 and TRBJ2-7; D is uncertain. Germline assignment: CDR1 SNHLY and CDR2 FYNNEI. The CDR3 totals 12 residues. Trimming pared 5 bases from V and 3 bases from J, leaving 8 bases between.

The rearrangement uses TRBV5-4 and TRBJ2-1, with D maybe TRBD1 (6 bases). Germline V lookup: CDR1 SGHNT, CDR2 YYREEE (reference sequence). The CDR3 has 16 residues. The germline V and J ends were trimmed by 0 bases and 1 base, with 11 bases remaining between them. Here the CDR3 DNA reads TGTGCCAGCAGCTTGGCCCAGGGGTTATCCTACAATGAGCAGTTCTTC. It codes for CASSLAQGLSYNEQFF. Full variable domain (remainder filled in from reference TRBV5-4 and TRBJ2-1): ETGVTQSPTHLIKTRGQQVTLRCSSQSGHNTVSWYQQALGQGPQFIFQYYREEENGRGNFPPRFSGLQFPNYSSELNVNALELDDSALYLCASSLAQGLSYNEQFFGPGTRLTVL.

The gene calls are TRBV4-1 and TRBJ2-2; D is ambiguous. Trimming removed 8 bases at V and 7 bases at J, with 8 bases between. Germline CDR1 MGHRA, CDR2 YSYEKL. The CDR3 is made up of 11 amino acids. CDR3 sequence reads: CASGPGGELFF. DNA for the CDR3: TGCGCCAGCGGGCCCGGCGGGGAGCTGTTTTTT.

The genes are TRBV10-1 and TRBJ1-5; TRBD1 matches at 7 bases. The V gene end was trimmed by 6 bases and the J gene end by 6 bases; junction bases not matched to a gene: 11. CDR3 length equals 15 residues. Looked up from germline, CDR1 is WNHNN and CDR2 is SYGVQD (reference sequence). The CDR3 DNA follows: TGCGCCAGCAGCAAAGGGGGCGCCGGGTTTCAGCCCCAGCATTTT. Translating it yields CASSKGGAGFQPQHF.

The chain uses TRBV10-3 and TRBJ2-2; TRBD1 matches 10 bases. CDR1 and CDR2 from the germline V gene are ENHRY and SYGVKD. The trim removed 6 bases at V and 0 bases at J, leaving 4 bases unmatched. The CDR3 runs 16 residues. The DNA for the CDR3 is TGTGCCATCAGCCGACAGGGGGCAACGAACACCGGGGAGCTGTTTTTT. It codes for CAISRQGATNTGELFF.

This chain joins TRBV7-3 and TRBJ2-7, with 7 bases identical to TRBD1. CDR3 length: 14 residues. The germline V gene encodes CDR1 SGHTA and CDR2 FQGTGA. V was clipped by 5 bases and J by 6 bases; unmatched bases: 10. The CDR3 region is CASSPRDRGGEQYF. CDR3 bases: TGTGCCAGCAGCCCCCGGGACAGAGGGGGCGAGCAGTACTTC.

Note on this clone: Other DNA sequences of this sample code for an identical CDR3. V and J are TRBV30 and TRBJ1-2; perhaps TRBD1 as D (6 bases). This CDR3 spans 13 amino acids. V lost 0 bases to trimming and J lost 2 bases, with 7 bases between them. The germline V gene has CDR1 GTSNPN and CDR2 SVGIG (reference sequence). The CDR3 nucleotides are TGTGCCTGGAGTGTCACAGGGAACTATGGCTACACCTTC. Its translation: CAWSVTGNYGYTF.

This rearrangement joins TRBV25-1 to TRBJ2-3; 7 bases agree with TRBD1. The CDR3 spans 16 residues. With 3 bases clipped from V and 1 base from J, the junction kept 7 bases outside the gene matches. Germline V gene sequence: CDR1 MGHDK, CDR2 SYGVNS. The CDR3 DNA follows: TGTGCCAGCAGTGACCACGACAGGGTGGGCACAGATACGCAGTATTTT. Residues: CASSDHDRVGTDTQYF.